This T cell receptor beta chain stems from a study of blood T cell repertoires in COVID-19. Study-level information: Whether acute or convalescent, the COVID-19 samples came from the United States, Italy and Spain. T cells, B-cell-depleted T cells, or PBMCs provided the cDNA or gDNA that served as material.

J gave up 0 bases and V 4 bases, and 4 bases lay outside the gene matches. The CDR3 is 15 amino acids. Germline CDR1 is KGHSH and CDR2 is LQKENI. Original handling: By means of reference gene primer amplification, nucleated cell counts were estimated. Libraries were prepared by immunoSEQ multiplex PCR; TCRdb keeps only in-frame clonotypes and omits some of them. V, J and clone size were drawn from that table, and D and trimming were deduced from the DNA. The sample records 200,000 to 250,000 clones, 70% to 90% being singletons. The chain has TRBV18 and TRBJ1-1; 8 bases match TRBD1. This receptor was obtained from a woman of 80 years or more with acute or convalescent COVID-19. Sample: peripheral blood. The CDR3 nucleotides are TGTGCCAGCTCACTCGGACAGGGCATGAACACTGAAGCTTTCTTT. Protein sequence: CASSLGQGMNTEAFF.